These 10 T cell receptor beta chains originate from one sample sequenced in a study of blood T cells in healthy people across ages. Together with a sample-barcoded 5' primer, a J-beta primer mix was included in a second PCR lasting roughly 6 to 12 cycles. One entry per CDR3 protein results from TCRdb running MiXCR on the 5' RACE reads. This table has roughly 830,000 distinct CDR3 sequences, around 62% appearing once. Input material: blood. The receptors stem from a man younger than 45 in good health.

This clonotype was found a few times. J is TRBJ2-7 and V is TRBV29-1, with D uncertain. V lost 4 bases to trimming and J lost 3 bases, with 13 bases between them. The CDR3 has 13 amino acids. Germline assignment: CDR1 SQVTM and CDR2 ANQGSEA. The CDR3 region is CSVALRLSYEQYF. In nucleotides, the CDR3 is TGCAGCGTTGCCCTGAGACTGAGCTACGAGCAGTACTTC.

This clonotype has a handful of counts. The chain links TRBV20-1 to TRBJ2-7, with no clear D. The V gene's germline CDR1 is DFQATT and CDR2 SNEGSKA (reference sequence). The ends were cut back, 3 bases at V and 1 base at J, with 13 bases in the middle. The CDR3 consists of 14 residues. Here the CDR3 DNA reads TGCAGTGCTAGCGATTACGTAAAATCCTACGAGCAGTACTTC. The encoded protein is CSASDYVKSYEQYF.

The table lists this clonotype with a count of one. The V and J genes are TRBV2 and TRBJ2-7, with TRBD1 matching 9 bases. From germline, CDR1 is SNHLY and CDR2 FYNNEI. The CDR3 consists of 16 residues. With V trimmed by 1 base and J by 0 bases, 4 bases remained unmatched. The CDR3 DNA sequence: TGTGCCAGCAGTGAAGTGGGACAGGGTGTCTCCTACGAGCAGTACTTC. This gives the protein CASSEVGQGVSYEQYF. The whole variable domain, remainder taken from reference TRBV2 and TRBJ2-7, is EPEVTQTPSHQVTQMGQEVILRCVPISNHLYFYWYRQILGQKVEFLVSFYNNEISEKSEIFDDQFSVERPDGSNFTLKIRSTKLEDSAMYFCASSEVGQGVSYEQYFGPGTRLTVT.

This chain uses TRBV20-1 with TRBJ2-5; D is unresolved. CDR3 length equals 12 residues. The V gene lost 7 bases and the J gene lost 5 bases, with 14 bases spanning the gap. Germline lookup yields CDR1 DFQATT and CDR2 SNEGSKA (reference sequence). CDR3 DNA: TGCAGTGGCAAAGCAGGAAGGGAGACCCAGTACTTC. This encodes CSGKAGRETQYF.

This clonotype has at least ten counts. V is TRBV6-1 and J is TRBJ2-7; 7 nucleotides match TRBD2. V shed 7 bases, J shed 4 bases, and the junction held 10 bases outside the gene matches. In germline, CDR1 is MNHNS, CDR2 SASEGT. The CDR3 loop spans 14 amino acids. CDR3 protein: CASKTGGSGYEQYF. CDR3 nucleotide sequence: TGTGCCAGCAAAACCGGGGGGTCCGGATACGAGCAGTACTTC.

The V call is TRBV7-2, the J call TRBJ2-7; D gene unclear. Trimming removed 1 base from V and 3 bases from J, with 7 bases in between. CDR3 length equals 13 residues. Germline V gene lookup returns CDR1 SGHTA and CDR2 FQGNSA. The CDR3 sequence: CASSLGWRYEQYF. For the CDR3, the DNA is TGTGCCAGCAGCTTAGGGTGGCGCTACGAGCAGTACTTC.

The V gene is TRBV20-1, the J gene TRBJ1-5; D remains ambiguous. Trimming shortened V by 1 base and J by 1 base, and 14 bases separated the two germline ends. Germline CDR1 reads DFQATT; CDR2 reads SNEGSKA (reference sequence). The CDR3 runs to 16 residues. The CDR3 loop is CSARGDSRASNQPQHF. The CDR3 region has the DNA TGCAGTGCTAGAGGGGATTCAAGGGCAAGCAATCAGCCCCAGCATTTT.

The chain couples TRBV20-1 to TRBJ2-1; a weak D match, TRBD1 (6 bases). V lost 6 bases to trimming and J lost 3 bases, with 18 bases between them. Germline V gene data show CDR1 as DFQATT and CDR2 as SNEGSKA (reference sequence). CDR3 size: 15 residues. Here the CDR3 reads CSAALRGTFYNEQFF. The CDR3 region has the DNA TGCAGTGCCGCGCTTAGGGGGACCTTCTACAATGAGCAGTTCTTC.

The chain couples TRBV3-1 to TRBJ2-5; 7 bases line up with TRBD2. The CDR3 covers 16 residues. Germline CDR1 and CDR2: LGHDT and YNNKEL (reference sequence). Trimming cost V 1 base and J 1 base; bases outside gene matches: 6. The CDR3 sequence is CASSQAPRGIQETQYF. The CDR3 region has the DNA TGTGCCAGCAGCCAAGCTCCGCGGGGGATCCAAGAGACCCAGTACTTC.

This rearrangement joins TRBV20-1 to TRBJ1-2; D call uncertain. CDR3 length equals 14 residues. V lost 0 bases and J 7 bases, leaving 15 bases between the germline ends. Germline V CDR1 and CDR2: DFQATT, SNEGSKA (reference sequence). This CDR3 is CSARDPGRGLGYTF. In nucleotides, the CDR3 is TGCAGTGCTAGAGATCCCGGTCGGGGTCTTGGCTACACCTTC.